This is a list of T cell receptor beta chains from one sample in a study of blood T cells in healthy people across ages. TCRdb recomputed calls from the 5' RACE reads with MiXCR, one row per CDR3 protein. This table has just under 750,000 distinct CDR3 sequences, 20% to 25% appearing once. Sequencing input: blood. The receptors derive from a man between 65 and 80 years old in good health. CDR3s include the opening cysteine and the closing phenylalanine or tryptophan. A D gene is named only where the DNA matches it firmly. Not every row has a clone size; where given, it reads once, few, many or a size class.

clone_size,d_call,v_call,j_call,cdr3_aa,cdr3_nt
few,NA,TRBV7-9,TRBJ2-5,CASSSKLETQYF,TGTGCCAGCAGCTCGAAATTAGAGACCCAGTACTTC
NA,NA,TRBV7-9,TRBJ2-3,CASSRNSNREGDTQYF,TGTGCCAGCAGCCGGAACAGCAATAGGGAAGGGGATACGCAGTATTTT
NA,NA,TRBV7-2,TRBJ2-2,CASSPGGGELFF,TGTGCCAGCAGCCCTGGAGGCGGGGAGCTGTTTTTT
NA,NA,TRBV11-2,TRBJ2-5,CASSQTGAQETQYF,TGTGCCAGCAGCCAAACTGGCGCGCAAGAGACCCAGTACTTC
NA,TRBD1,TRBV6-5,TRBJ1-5,CASSQSTGGGWQPQHF,TGTGCCAGCAGTCAGTCGACAGGGGGTGGATGGCAGCCCCAGCATTTT
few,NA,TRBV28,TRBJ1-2,CASSLSRGGYTF,TGTGCCAGCAGTTTATCTAGGGGAGGCTACACCTTC
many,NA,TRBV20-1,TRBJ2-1,CSASYNEQFF,TGCAGTGCTTCCTACAATGAGCAGTTCTTC
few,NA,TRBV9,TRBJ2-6,CASRRAGNGANVLTF,TGTGCCAGCAGACGTGCGGGGAATGGGGCCAACGTCCTGACTTTC
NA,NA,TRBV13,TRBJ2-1,CASSKRVRVNGNEQFF,TGTGCCAGCAGCAAGCGGGTGAGAGTCAACGGGAATGAGCAGTTCTTC
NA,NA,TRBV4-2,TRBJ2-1,CASSHSQGNEQFF,TGTGCCAGCAGCCACTCCCAAGGCAATGAGCAGTTCTTC
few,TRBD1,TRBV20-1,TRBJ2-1,CSAQRTGIYNEQFF,TGCAGTGCCCAAAGGACAGGGATCTACAATGAGCAGTTCTTC
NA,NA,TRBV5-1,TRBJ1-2,CASSEGLGGRAAGYPF,TGCGCCAGCAGCGAAGGTTTAGGGGGGCGAGCTGCTGGCTACCCCTTC
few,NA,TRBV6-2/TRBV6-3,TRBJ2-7,CASSSYNYEQYF,TGTGCCAGCAGCTCCTATAACTACGAGCAGTACTTC
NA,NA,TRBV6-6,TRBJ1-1,CASQAMNTEAFF,TGTGCCAGCCAAGCTATGAACACTGAAGCTTTCTTT